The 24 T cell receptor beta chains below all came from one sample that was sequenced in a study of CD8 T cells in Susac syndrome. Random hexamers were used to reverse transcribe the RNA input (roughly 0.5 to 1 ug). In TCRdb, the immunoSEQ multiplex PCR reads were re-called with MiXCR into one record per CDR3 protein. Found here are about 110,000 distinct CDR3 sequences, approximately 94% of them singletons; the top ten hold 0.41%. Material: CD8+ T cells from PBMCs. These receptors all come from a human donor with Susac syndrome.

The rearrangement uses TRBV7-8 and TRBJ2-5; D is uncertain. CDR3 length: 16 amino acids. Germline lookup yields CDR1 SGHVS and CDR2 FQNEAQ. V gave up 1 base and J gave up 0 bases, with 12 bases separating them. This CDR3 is CASSLGSRIYQETQYF. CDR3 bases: TGTGCCAGCAGCTTAGGTAGCAGGATATACCAAGAGACCCAGTACTTC.

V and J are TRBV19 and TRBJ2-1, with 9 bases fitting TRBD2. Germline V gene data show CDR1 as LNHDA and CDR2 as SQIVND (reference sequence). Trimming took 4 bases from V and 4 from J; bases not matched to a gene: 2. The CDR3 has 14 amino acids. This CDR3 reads CASSSGGAYNEQFF. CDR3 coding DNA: TGTGCCAGTAGTAGCGGGGGGGCTTACAATGAGCAGTTCTTC.

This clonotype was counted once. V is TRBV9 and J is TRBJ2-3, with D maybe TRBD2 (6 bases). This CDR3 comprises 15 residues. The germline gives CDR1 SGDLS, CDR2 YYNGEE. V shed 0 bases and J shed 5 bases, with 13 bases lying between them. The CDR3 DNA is TGTGCCAGCAGCGTAGTTGGTAACGGGGGAGATACGCAGTATTTT. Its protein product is CASSVVGNGGDTQYF.

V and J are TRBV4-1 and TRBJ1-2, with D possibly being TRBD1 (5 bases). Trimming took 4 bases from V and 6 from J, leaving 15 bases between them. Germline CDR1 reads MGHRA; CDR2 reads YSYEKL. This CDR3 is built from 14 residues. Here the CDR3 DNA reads TGCGCCAGCAGCCCACCTGGGACGCTCCATGGCTACACCTTC. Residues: CASSPPGTLHGYTF.

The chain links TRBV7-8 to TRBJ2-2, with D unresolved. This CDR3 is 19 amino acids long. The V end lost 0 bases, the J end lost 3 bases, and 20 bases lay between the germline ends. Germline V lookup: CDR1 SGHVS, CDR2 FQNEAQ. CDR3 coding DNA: TGTGCCAGCAGCTTAGCGCTCCAGGCCCGAGGCGGCGACACCGGGGAGCTGTTTTTT. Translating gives CASSLALQARGGDTGELFF.

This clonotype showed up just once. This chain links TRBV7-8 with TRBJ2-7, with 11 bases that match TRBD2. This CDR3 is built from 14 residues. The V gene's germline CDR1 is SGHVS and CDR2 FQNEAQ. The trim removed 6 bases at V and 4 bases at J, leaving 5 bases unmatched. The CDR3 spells CASRLTSGKYEQYF. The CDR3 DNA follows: TGTGCCAGCAGGTTGACTAGCGGGAAGTACGAGCAGTACTTC.

This CDR3 is CATSGGASYEQYF. DNA of the CDR3: TGTGCCACCAGCGGGGGAGCCTCCTACGAGCAGTACTTC. This rearrangement joins TRBV15 to TRBJ2-7; D possibly uses TRBD1 or TRBD2 (5 bases each). The CDR3 totals 13 residues. Trimming cost V 5 bases and J 0 bases, with 8 bases left between them. CDR1 is LNHNV and CDR2 is YYDKDF in the germline V gene (reference sequence).

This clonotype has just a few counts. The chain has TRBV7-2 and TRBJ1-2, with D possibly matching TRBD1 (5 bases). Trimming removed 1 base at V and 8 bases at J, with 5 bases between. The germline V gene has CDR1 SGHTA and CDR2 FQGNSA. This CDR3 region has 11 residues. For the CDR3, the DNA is TGTGCCAGCAGCTTAGAGGGGGGCTACACCTTC. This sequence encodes CASSLEGGYTF.

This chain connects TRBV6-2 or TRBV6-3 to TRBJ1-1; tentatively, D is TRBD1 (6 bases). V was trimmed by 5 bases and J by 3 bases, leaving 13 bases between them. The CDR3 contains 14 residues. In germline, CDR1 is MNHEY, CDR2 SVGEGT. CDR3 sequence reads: CASSLSYRDTEAFF. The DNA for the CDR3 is TGTGCCAGCAGTCTGAGCTACAGGGACACTGAAGCTTTCTTT.

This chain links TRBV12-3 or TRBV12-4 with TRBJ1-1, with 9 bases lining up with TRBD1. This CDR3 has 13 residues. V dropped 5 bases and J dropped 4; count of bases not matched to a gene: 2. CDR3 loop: CASSDRGSTEAFF. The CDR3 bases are TGTGCCAGCAGTGACAGGGGGTCCACTGAAGCTTTCTTT.

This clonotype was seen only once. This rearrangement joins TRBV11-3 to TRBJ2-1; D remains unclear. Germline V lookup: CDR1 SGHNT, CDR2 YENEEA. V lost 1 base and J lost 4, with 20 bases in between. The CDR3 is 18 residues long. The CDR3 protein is CASSLGYRGLNSYNEQFF. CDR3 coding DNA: TGTGCCAGCAGCTTAGGGTACAGAGGTCTAAACTCATACAATGAGCAGTTCTTC. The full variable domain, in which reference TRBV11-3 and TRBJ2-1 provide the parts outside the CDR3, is EAGVVQSPRYKIIEKKQPVAFWCNPISGHNTLYWYLQNLGQGPELLIRYENEEAVDDSQLPKDRFSAERLKGVDSTLKIQPAELGDSAVYLCASSLGYRGLNSYNEQFFGPGTRLTVL.

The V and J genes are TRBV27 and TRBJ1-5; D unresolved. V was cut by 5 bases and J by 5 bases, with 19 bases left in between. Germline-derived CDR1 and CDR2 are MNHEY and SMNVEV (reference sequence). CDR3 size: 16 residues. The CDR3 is CASSPSRQVDHQPQHF. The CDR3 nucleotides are TGTGCCAGCAGTCCCTCCCGGCAGGTGGACCATCAGCCCCAGCATTTT.

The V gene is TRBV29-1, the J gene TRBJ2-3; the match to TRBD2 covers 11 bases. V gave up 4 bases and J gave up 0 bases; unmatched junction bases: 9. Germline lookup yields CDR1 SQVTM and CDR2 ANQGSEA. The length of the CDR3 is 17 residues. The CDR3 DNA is TGCAGCGTTGCTGGGGGGACTAGCGGTTCTAGCACAGATACGCAGTATTTT. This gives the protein CSVAGGTSGSSTDTQYF.

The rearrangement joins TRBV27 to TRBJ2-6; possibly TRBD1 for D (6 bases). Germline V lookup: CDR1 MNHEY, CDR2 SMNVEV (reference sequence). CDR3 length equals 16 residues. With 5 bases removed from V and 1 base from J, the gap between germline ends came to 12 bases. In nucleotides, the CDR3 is TGTGCCAGCAGTCTACAGGGACCATCTGGGGCCAACGTCCTGACTTTC. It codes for CASSLQGPSGANVLTF.

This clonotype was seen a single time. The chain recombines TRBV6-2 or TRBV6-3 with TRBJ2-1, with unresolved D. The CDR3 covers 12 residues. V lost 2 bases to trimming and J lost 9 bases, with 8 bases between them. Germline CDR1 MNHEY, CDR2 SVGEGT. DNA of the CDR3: TGTGCCAGCAGTTACATGGGAACTGAGCAGTTCTTC. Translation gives CASSYMGTEQFF.

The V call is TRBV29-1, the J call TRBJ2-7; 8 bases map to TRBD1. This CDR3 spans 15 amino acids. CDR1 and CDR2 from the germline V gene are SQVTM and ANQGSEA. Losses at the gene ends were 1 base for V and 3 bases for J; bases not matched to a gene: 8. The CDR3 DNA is TGCAGCGTTGAAGCCCCGGGACAGGAATACTACGAGCAGTACTTC. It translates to CSVEAPGQEYYEQYF.

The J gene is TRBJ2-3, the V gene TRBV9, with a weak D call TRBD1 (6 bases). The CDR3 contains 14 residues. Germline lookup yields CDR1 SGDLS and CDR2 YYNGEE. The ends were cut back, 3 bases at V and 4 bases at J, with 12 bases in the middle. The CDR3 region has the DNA TGTGCCAGCAGCGCCTCTACAGGGCCAGATACGCAGTATTTT. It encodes CASSASTGPDTQYF.

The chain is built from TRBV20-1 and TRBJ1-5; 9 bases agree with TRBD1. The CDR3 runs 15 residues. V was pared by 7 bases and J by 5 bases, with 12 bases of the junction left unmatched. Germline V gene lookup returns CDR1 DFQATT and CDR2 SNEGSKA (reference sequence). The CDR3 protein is CSVRDRAKVDQPQHF. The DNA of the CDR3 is TGCAGTGTCCGGGACAGGGCCAAGGTGGATCAGCCCCAGCATTTT.

This chain's CDR3 is CASSLGVGANVLTF. For the CDR3, the DNA is TGTGCCAGCAGCCTAGGCGTTGGGGCCAACGTCCTGACTTTC. This chain links TRBV7-2 with TRBJ2-6; D remains unclear. There are 14 residues in the CDR3. V was pared by 5 bases and J by 3 bases, with 8 bases between. Germline values: CDR1 SGHTA, CDR2 FQGNSA.

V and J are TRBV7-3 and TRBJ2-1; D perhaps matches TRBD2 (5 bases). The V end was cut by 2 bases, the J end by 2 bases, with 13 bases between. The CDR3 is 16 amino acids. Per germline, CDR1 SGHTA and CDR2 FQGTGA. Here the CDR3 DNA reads TGTGCCAGCAGCTTAGACCCGACTACCACCTACAATGAGCAGTTCTTC. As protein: CASSLDPTTTYNEQFF.

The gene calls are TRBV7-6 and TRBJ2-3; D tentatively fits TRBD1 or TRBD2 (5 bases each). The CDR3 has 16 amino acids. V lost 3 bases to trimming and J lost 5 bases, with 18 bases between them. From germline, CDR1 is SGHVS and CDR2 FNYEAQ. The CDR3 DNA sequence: TGTGCCAGCAGCTTTGGGTCGGGACGAAGTGAAGATACGCAGTATTTT. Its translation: CASSFGSGRSEDTQYF.

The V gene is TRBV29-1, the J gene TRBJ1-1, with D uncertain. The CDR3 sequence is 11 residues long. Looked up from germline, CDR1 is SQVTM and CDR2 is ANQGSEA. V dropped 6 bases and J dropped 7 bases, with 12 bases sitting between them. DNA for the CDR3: TGCAGCGTATTATACACCGGTGAAGCTTTCTTT. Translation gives CSVLYTGEAFF.

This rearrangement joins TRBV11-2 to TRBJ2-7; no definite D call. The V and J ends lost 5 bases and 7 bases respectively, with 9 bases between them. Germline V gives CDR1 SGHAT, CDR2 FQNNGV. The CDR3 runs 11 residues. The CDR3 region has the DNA TGTGCCAGCAGCCCCCGTCTGGAGCAGTACTTC. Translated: CASSPRLEQYF.

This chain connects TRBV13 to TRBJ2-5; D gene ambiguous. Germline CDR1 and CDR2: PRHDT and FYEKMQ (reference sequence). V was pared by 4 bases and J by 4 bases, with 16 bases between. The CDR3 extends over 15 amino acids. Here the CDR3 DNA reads TGTGCCAGCAGCTACCGACGAGTAACCCCAGAGACCCAGTACTTC. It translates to CASSYRRVTPETQYF.